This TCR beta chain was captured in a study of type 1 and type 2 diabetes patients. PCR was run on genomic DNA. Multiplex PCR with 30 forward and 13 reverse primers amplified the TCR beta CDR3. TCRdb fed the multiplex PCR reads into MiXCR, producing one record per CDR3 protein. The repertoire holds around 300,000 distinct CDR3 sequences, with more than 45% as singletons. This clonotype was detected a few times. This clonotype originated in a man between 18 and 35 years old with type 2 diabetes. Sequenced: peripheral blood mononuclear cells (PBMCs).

CDR3 protein: CASSEYALSTGSGANVLTF. DNA for the CDR3: TGTGCCAGCAGTGAATATGCTCTATCTACAGGGTCTGGGGCCAACGTCCTGACTTTC. This sequence joins TRBV25-1 and TRBJ2-6, with a tentative D call TRBD1 (6 bases). Germline CDR1 and CDR2: MGHDK and SYGVNS. The V and J ends lost 0 bases and 1 base respectively, with 16 bases between them. The CDR3 spans 19 residues.